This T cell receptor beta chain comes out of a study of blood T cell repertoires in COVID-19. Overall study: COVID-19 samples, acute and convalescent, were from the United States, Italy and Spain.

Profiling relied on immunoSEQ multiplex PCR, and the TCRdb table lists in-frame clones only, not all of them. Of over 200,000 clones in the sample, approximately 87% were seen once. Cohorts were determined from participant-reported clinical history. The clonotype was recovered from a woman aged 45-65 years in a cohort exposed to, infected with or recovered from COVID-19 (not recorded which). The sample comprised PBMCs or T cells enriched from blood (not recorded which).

This CDR3 reads CASSGDRGYEQYF. The CDR3 DNA reads as TGCGCCAGCAGCGGTGACAGGGGCTACGAGCAGTACTTC. This sequence joins TRBV5-1 and TRBJ2-7; TRBD1 agrees at 8 bases. J gave up 3 bases and V 4 bases, and 3 bases lay outside the gene matches. Germline lookup yields CDR1 SGHRS and CDR2 YFSETQ. The CDR3 loop spans 13 amino acids.